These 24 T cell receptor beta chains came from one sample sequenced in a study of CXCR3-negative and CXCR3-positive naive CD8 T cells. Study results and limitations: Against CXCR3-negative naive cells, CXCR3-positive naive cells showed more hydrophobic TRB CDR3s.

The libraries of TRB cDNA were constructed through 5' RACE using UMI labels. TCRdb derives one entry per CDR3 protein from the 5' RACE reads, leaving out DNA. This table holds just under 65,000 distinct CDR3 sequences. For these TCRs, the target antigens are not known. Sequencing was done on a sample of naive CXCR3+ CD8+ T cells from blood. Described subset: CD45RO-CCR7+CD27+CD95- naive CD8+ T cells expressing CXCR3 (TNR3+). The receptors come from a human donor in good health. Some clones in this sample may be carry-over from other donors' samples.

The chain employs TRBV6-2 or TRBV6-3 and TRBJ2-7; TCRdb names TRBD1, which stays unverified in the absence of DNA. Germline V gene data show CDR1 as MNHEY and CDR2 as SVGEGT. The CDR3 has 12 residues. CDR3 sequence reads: CASSAGAVEQYF.

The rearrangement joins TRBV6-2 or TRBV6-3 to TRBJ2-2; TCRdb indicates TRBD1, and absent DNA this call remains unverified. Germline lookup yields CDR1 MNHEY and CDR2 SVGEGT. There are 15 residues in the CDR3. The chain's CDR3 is CASDEGQTNTGELFF.

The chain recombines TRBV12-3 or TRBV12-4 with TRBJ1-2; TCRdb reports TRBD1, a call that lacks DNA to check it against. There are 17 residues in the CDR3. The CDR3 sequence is CASSLGPHYRTNYGYTF.

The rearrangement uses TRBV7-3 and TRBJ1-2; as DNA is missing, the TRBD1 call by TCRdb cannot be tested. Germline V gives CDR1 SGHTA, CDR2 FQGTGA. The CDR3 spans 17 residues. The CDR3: CASSSHPGQGLVFGYTF.

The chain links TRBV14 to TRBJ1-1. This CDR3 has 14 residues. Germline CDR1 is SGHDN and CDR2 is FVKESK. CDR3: CASSQEVGYTEAFF.

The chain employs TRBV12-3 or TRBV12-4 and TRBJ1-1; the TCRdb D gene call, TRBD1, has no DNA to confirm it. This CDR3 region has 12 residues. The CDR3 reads CAIIQANAEAFF.

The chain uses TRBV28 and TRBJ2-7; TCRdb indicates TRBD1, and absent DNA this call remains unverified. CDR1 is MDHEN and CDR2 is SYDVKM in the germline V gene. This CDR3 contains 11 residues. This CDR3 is CASSFGRGQYF.

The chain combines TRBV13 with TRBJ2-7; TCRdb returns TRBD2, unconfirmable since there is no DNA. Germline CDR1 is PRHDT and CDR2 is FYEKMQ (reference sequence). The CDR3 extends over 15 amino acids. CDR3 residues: CASSFGTTPSYEQYF.

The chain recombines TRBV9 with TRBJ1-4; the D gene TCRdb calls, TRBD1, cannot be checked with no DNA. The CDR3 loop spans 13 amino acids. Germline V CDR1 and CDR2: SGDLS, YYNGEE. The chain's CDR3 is CASSVDGGGKLFF.

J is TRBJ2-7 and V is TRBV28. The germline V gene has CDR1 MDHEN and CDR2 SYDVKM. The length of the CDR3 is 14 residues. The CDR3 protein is CASSPPIGAYEQYF.

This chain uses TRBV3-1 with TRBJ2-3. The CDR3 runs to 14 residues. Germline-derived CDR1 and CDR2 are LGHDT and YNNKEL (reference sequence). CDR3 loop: CASSQDQNQDTQYF.

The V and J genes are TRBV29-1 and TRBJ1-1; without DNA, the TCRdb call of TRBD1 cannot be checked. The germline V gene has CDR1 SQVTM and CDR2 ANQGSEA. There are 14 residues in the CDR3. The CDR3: CSVVLSGGSSEAFF.

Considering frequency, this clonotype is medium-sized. The CDR3 spells CSVEGTPLGEQFF. The gene calls are TRBV29-1 and TRBJ2-1; TCRdb names TRBD2, which stays unverified in the absence of DNA. Germline V lookup: CDR1 SQVTM, CDR2 ANQGSEA. The CDR3 spans 13 residues.

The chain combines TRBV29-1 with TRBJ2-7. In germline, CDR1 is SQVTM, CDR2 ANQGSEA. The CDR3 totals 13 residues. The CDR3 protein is CSVSTGESYEQYF.

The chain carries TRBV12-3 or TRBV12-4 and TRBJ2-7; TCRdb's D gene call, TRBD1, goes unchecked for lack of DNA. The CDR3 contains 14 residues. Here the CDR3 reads CASSPPDRDYEQYF.

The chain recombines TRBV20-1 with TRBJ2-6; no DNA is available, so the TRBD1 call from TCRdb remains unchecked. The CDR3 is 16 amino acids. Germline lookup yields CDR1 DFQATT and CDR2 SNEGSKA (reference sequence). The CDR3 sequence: CSARAGRSSGANVLTF.

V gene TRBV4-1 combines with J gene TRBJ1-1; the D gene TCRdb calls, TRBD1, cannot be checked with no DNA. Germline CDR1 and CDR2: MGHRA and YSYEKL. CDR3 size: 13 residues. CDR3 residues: CASSLQGNTEAFF.

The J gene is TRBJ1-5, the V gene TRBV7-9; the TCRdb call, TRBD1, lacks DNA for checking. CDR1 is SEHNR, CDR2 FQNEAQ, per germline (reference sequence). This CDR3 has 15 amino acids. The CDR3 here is CASSGDRDGDQPQHF.

The CDR3 reads CSARDEQGFSPLHF. V usage is TRBV20-1 and J usage is TRBJ1-6; the D call from TCRdb, TRBD1, cannot be confirmed without DNA. The CDR3 extends over 14 amino acids. The germline V gene encodes CDR1 DFQATT and CDR2 SNEGSKA (reference sequence).

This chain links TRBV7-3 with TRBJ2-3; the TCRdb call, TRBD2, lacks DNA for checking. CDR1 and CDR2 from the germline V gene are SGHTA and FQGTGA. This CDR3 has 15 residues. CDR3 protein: CASSRSGALTDTQYF.

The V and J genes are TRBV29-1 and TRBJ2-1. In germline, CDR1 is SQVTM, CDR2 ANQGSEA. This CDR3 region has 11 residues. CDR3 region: CSVADYNEQFF.

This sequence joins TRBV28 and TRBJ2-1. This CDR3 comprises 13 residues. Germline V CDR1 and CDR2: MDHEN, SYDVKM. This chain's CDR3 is CASSLGSYNEQFF. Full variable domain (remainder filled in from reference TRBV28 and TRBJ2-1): DVKVTQSSRYLVKRTGEKVFLECVQDMDHENMFWYRQDPGLGLRLIYFSYDVKMKEKGDIPEGYSVSREKKERFSLILESASTNQTSMYLCASSLGSYNEQFFGPGTRLTVL.

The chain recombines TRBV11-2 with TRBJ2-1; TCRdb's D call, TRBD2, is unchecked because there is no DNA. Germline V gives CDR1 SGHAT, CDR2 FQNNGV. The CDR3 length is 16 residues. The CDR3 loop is CASSLDYLAGYNEQFF. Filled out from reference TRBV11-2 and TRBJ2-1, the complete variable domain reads EAGVAQSPRYKIIEKRQSVAFWCNPISGHATLYWYQQILGQGPKLLIQFQNNGVVDDSQLPKDRFSAERLKGVDSTLKIQPAKLEDSAVYLCASSLDYLAGYNEQFFGPGTRLTVL.

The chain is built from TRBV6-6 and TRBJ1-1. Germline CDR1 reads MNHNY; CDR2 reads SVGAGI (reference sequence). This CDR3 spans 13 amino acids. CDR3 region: CASLDGDNTEAFF.